Each of the 28 T cell receptor beta chains below was sequenced from the same sample in a study of Graves' ophthalmopathy and Graves' hyperthyroidism. RNA transcripts served as template for amplifying TCR beta CDR3 sequences. The first-round RT-PCR employed HTBI primers together with the Qiagen OneStep RT-PCR kit. A multiplex PCR was then performed as the second round. TCRdb used MiXCR to reprocess the multiplex PCR reads, holding one entry per CDR3 protein. The sample consists of 1 million to 1.3 million distinct CDR3 sequences, about two fifths of them appearing once. The sequenced material came from peripheral blood or thyroid tissue (not recorded which). The source of these receptors is an adult man with Graves' hyperthyroidism.

In this sample, this clonotype turned up many times. V usage is TRBV29-1 and J usage is TRBJ1-5; the D gene is possibly TRBD1 (5 bases). The V gene lost 4 bases and the J gene lost 0 bases, with 13 bases spanning the gap. The CDR3 consists of 15 residues. The germline V gene has CDR1 SQVTM and CDR2 ANQGSEA. CDR3 bases: TGCAGCGTTGTCCTCGAAGGGGTTAGCAATCAGCCCCAGCATTTT. Its translation is CSVVLEGVSNQPQHF. Complete variable domain (other parts from reference TRBV29-1 and TRBJ1-5): SAVISQKPSRDICQRGTSLTIQCQVDSQVTMMFWYRQQPGQSLTLIATANQGSEATYESGFVIDKFPISRPNLTFSTLTVSNMSPEDSSIYLCSVVLEGVSNQPQHFGDGTRLSIL.

This chain joins TRBV12-3 or TRBV12-4 and TRBJ1-3; 8 nucleotides align to TRBD1. This CDR3 region has 15 residues. V was pared by 3 bases and J by 4 bases, with 5 bases of the junction left unmatched. The CDR3 loop is CASSFPGGTGNTIYF. Here the CDR3 DNA reads TGTGCCAGCAGTTTCCCAGGGGGCACCGGAAACACCATATATTTT.

This clonotype showed up many times. The chain employs TRBV6-5 and TRBJ1-5; D is possibly TRBD1 (5 bases). Germline V gives CDR1 MNHEY, CDR2 SVGAGI. This CDR3 spans 17 amino acids. The germline V and J ends were trimmed by 5 bases and 1 base, with 18 bases remaining between them. This CDR3 is CASSRTRSSGSNQPQHF. The DNA for the CDR3 is TGTGCCAGCAGTAGGACGCGCTCATCAGGGAGCAATCAGCCCCAGCATTTT.

This clonotype was found a few times. The chain carries TRBV30 and TRBJ1-4, with D unclear. The germline gives CDR1 GTSNPN, CDR2 SVGIG (reference sequence). The length of the CDR3 is 14 residues. The V gene lost 1 base and the J gene lost 0 bases, with 6 bases spanning the gap. The CDR3 protein is CAWSGAATNEKLFF. CDR3 nucleotides: TGTGCCTGGAGTGGGGCAGCAACTAATGAAAAACTGTTTTTT. Full variable domain (outside the CDR3, taken from reference TRBV30 and TRBJ1-4): SQTIHQWPATLVQPVGSPLSLECTVEGTSNPNLYWYRQAAGRGLQLLFYSVGIGQISSEVPQNLSASRPQDRQFILSSKKLLLSDSGFYLCAWSGAATNEKLFFGSGTQLSVL.

This clonotype appeared many times. The chain carries TRBV19 and TRBJ1-6; the D gene is possibly TRBD1 (6 bases). CDR1 is LNHDA and CDR2 is SQIVND in the germline V gene (reference sequence). The CDR3 is made up of 12 amino acids. Trimming removed 9 bases at V and 10 bases at J, with 13 bases between. The chain's CDR3 is CASNTGLSPLHF. CDR3 DNA: TGTGCCAGCAACACAGGGCTATCACCCCTCCACTTT. Complete variable domain (other parts from reference TRBV19 and TRBJ1-6): DGGITQSPKYLFRKEGQNVTLSCEQNLNHDAMYWYRQDPGQGLRLIYYSQIVNDFQKGDIAEGYSVSREKKESFPLTVTSAQKNPTAFYLCASNTGLSPLHFGNGTRLTVT.

There are a few counts of this clonotype. CDR3 loop: CASSFRSETQYF. Here the CDR3 DNA reads TGCGCCAGCAGCTTTCGAAGCGAGACCCAGTACTTC. The chain is built from TRBV5-1 and TRBJ2-5, with D unresolved. CDR3 length equals 12 residues. With 2 bases removed from V and 5 bases from J, the gap between germline ends came to 7 bases. CDR1 SGHRS and CDR2 YFSETQ come from the germline V gene. The full variable domain, its missing parts supplied by reference TRBV5-1 and TRBJ2-5, is KAGVTQTPRYLIKTRGQQVTLSCSPISGHRSVSWYQQTPGQGLQFLFEYFSETQRNKGNFPGRFSGRQFSNSRSEMNVSTLELGDSALYLCASSFRSETQYFGPGTRLLVL.

This clonotype appeared many times. V usage is TRBV2 and J usage is TRBJ2-2; the D gene is possibly TRBD2 (6 bases). This CDR3 contains 15 residues. V lost 6 bases, J lost 4 bases, and 15 bases lay in between. The germline CDR1 and CDR2 sequences are SNHLY and FYNNEI. CDR3 residues: CASRRDHPSTGELFF. The DNA for the CDR3 is TGTGCCAGCAGGCGGGACCACCCGTCCACCGGGGAGCTGTTTTTT. Variable domain in full (rest from reference TRBV2 and TRBJ2-2): EPEVTQTPSHQVTQMGQEVILRCVPISNHLYFYWYRQILGQKVEFLVSFYNNEISEKSEIFDDQFSVERPDGSNFTLKIRSTKLEDSAMYFCASRRDHPSTGELFFGEGSRLTVL.

V gene TRBV29-1 combines with J gene TRBJ2-7, with D maybe TRBD1 (5 bases). This CDR3 comprises 13 residues. Trimming removed 4 bases from V and 5 bases from J, with 15 bases in between. Germline CDR1 is SQVTM and CDR2 is ANQGSEA. The CDR3 DNA follows: TGCAGCGTTGTTTTTGGCCAGGGCCACGAGCAGTACTTC. Translation: CSVVFGQGHEQYF.

This clonotype was found many times. CDR3 DNA: TGTGCCAGCAGTCCGTTAGAACCCTATGGCTACACCTTC. Translating it yields CASSPLEPYGYTF. The V call is TRBV12-3 or TRBV12-4, the J call TRBJ1-2; D gene ambiguous. Between the trimmed V and J ends, which lost 5 bases and 4 bases, there was a span of 11 bases. The CDR3 runs 13 residues.

In this sample, this clonotype turned up a few times. The chain employs TRBV20-1 and TRBJ2-7; D unresolved. Germline V gene data show CDR1 as DFQATT and CDR2 as SNEGSKA (reference sequence). The CDR3 covers 13 residues. V gave up 7 bases and J gave up 4 bases, with 17 bases separating them. The CDR3 region is CSVTAITFYEQYF. Here the CDR3 DNA reads TGCAGTGTTACAGCGATTACTTTTTACGAGCAGTACTTC.

Comments on this clonotype: This may be a read error: a much more frequent sequence differs by one nucleotide. CDR3 sequence (DNA): TGTGCCAGCAGCTTAGGTGCCGGGCTAGCGGGGGTTGGCCAAGAGATCCAGTACTTC. This encodes CASSLGAGLAGVGQEIQYF. The genes are TRBV7-8 and TRBJ2-5; 10 nucleotides agree with TRBD2. This CDR3 has 19 amino acids. Germline CDR1 and CDR2: SGHVS and FQNEAQ.

This clonotype showed up many times. The chain has TRBV7-6 and TRBJ2-7; tentatively, D is TRBD2 (7 bases). Between the trimmed V and J ends, which lost 1 base and 4 bases, there was a span of 17 bases. The length of the CDR3 is 16 residues. CDR1 and CDR2 (germline): SGHVS, FNYEAQ. The CDR3 reads CASSLVRGQSLYEQYF. In DNA, the CDR3 is TGTGCCAGCAGCTTAGTGCGGGGGCAAAGTTTGTACGAGCAGTACTTC.

As regards this clonotype: The junction departs from the called germline gene at one end, perhaps through a read error. CDR3 region: CAIKEDGAASSGANVLTF. The CDR3 nucleotides are TGTGCCATCAAGGAGGACGGGGCGGCCAGCTCTGGGGCCAACGTCCTTACTTTC. This sequence joins TRBV10-3 and TRBJ2-6, with D perhaps matching TRBD1 or TRBD2 (5 bases each). This CDR3 is 18 amino acids long. The germline V gene encodes CDR1 ENHRY and CDR2 SYGVKD.

This clonotype was counted many times. This rearrangement joins TRBV7-2 to TRBJ2-7; possible D gene TRBD2, 6 bases. The length of the CDR3 is 14 residues. V lost 0 bases and J lost 6, with 12 bases in between. Germline assignment: CDR1 SGHTA and CDR2 FQGNSA. This CDR3 is CASSLATRGLEQYF. The CDR3 nucleotides are TGTGCCAGCAGCTTAGCGACTAGAGGTCTCGAGCAGTACTTC. Together with reference TRBV7-2 and TRBJ2-7, the CDR3 gives the full variable domain: GAGVSQSPSNKVTEKGKDVELRCDPISGHTALYWYRQSLGQGLEFLIYFQGNSAPDKSGLPSDRFSAERTGGSVSTLTIQRTQQEDSAVYLCASSLATRGLEQYFGPGTRLTVT.

V usage is TRBV19 and J usage is TRBJ1-6; D gene ambiguous. The CDR3 runs 13 residues. Germline V gives CDR1 LNHDA, CDR2 SQIVND (reference sequence). V lost 4 bases and J lost 13, with 14 bases in between. The DNA of the CDR3 is TGTGCCAGTAGTAAGGCGTTTAGACACCCCCTCCACTTT. Encoded protein: CASSKAFRHPLHF.

The chain combines TRBV12-3 or TRBV12-4 with TRBJ2-7; D may be TRBD1 (5 bases). This CDR3 is built from 16 residues. V was cut by 2 bases and J by 1 base, with 15 bases left in between. The CDR3 region is CASSLSTYQGSYEQYF. CDR3 DNA sequence: TGTGCCAGCAGTTTATCCACCTATCAGGGTTCCTACGAGCAGTACTTC.

Notes on this clonotype: The junction shows a germline mismatch at one end, possibly a read error. This chain joins TRBV2 and TRBJ2-5, with a possible D match to TRBD2 (6 bases). The CDR3 length is 14 residues. Per germline, CDR1 SNHLY and CDR2 FYNNEI. The CDR3 nucleotides are TGTGCCGGCAGTGGGTTAGCGGTACAAGAGACCCAGTACTTC. Translating it yields CAGSGLAVQETQYF.

CDR3 nucleotides: TGTGCCAGCACCCCCGCGTTGGATCAGCCCCAGCATTTT. This codes for CASTPALDQPQHF. This sequence joins TRBV5-6 and TRBJ1-5; no clear D. Per germline, CDR1 SGHDT and CDR2 YYEEEE. V shed 6 bases and J shed 5 bases, with 12 bases lying between them. This CDR3 has 13 residues.

In its sample, this clonotype was seen many times. At one boundary the junction diverges from the germline segment, which might be a read error. The chain recombines TRBV5-1 with TRBJ2-7, with a tentative D call TRBD2 (6 bases). CDR1 and CDR2 from the germline V gene are SGHRS and YFSETQ. This CDR3 is built from 11 residues. CDR3 sequence reads: CASSLSGTLSF. In DNA form, the CDR3 reads TGCGCCAGCAGCTTGTCCGGGACTCTGAGCTTC.

This clonotype showed up just a few times. This chain connects TRBV29-1 to TRBJ1-2, with D possibly matching TRBD1 (5 bases). Germline V gives CDR1 SQVTM, CDR2 ANQGSEA. Trimming took 4 bases from V and 0 from J, leaving 12 bases between them. The CDR3 spans 14 residues. As DNA, the CDR3 is TGCAGCGTTGGACAGAACGTTTCTAACTATGGCTACACCTTC. Protein: CSVGQNVSNYGYTF.

This clonotype was counted ten times or more. The rearrangement links TRBV10-2 to TRBJ2-7, with a tentative D call TRBD2 (7 bases). The V end lost 2 bases, the J end lost 6 bases, and 20 bases lay between the germline ends. Germline V lookup: CDR1 WSHSY, CDR2 SAAADI. There are 16 residues in the CDR3. The CDR3 bases are TGCGCCAGCAGTGAGCCACGCGGGGGACACCTCTCCGAGCAGTACTTC. Amino acid sequence: CASSEPRGGHLSEQYF.

This clonotype was found many times. V usage is TRBV19 and J usage is TRBJ2-2; no reliable D call. Trimming left V 5 bases short and J 3 bases short, with 13 bases between. Germline V CDR1 and CDR2: LNHDA, SQIVND (reference sequence). This CDR3 contains 15 residues. CDR3 loop: CASSAQLHYTGELFF. The CDR3 DNA follows: TGTGCCAGTAGTGCCCAACTCCACTACACCGGGGAGCTGTTTTTT.

This clonotype showed up many times. The chain couples TRBV29-1 to TRBJ2-5; 12 nucleotides match TRBD2. J lost 12 bases, V lost 1 base, and 6 bases had no gene match. Germline V gives CDR1 SQVTM, CDR2 ANQGSEA. CDR3 size: 13 residues. The CDR3 loop is CSVEVLAGGIEYF. In DNA, the CDR3 is TGCAGCGTTGAAGTCCTAGCGGGGGGGATAGAGTACTTC.

The chain combines TRBV10-3 with TRBJ2-7, with TRBD2 matching over 11 bases. This CDR3 has 15 residues. Per the germline V gene, CDR1 is ENHRY and CDR2 is SYGVKD. V was clipped by 6 bases and J by 3 bases; unmatched bases: 7. CDR3 residues: CAISPGTSGDYEQYF. CDR3 nucleotides: TGTGCCATCAGCCCTGGGACTAGCGGAGACTACGAGCAGTACTTC.

The J gene is TRBJ1-1, the V gene TRBV19; tentative D call: TRBD1 (6 bases). V lost 7 bases and J lost 2, with 29 bases in between. The germline gives CDR1 LNHDA, CDR2 SQIVND (reference sequence). The CDR3 has 19 amino acids. The CDR3 DNA follows: TGTGCCAGTACGTCCTCTTCATTCCCGGACAGCAATGAAAACACTGAAGCTTTCTTT. The encoded protein is CASTSSSFPDSNENTEAFF.

This chain joins TRBV7-9 and TRBJ2-5; 8 nucleotides line up with TRBD2. V lost 7 bases, J lost 6 bases, and 16 bases stayed unmatched. The V gene's germline CDR1 is SEHNR and CDR2 FQNEAQ (reference sequence). The CDR3 has 16 amino acids. DNA for the CDR3: TGTGCCAGCACTGCAATCGTGGGGACTAGTATCCAGACCCAGTACTTC. Its translation is CASTAIVGTSIQTQYF.

This clonotype was detected a few times. Since no conserved phenylalanine or tryptophan closes the CDR3, a read error is the likely cause. It is unclear where the CDR3 begins or ends on the DNA, so no DNA is shown, and the CDR3 is as TCRdb lists it. The chain uses TRBV24-1 and TRBJ2-6. The germline V gene has CDR1 KGHDR and CDR2 SFDVKD. Inclusive of both ends, the CDR3 amounts to 8 amino acids. The CDR3 loop reads CATSDPSV.

This clonotype was counted at least ten times. The genes are TRBV14 and TRBJ2-7; D not resolved. Deletions cut 1 base from V and 6 bases from J, with 4 bases between. Germline CDR1 is SGHDN and CDR2 is FVKESK. The CDR3 consists of 11 residues. The CDR3 is CASSQAVEQYF. CDR3 DNA sequence: TGTGCCAGCAGCCAAGCTGTCGAGCAGTACTTC.